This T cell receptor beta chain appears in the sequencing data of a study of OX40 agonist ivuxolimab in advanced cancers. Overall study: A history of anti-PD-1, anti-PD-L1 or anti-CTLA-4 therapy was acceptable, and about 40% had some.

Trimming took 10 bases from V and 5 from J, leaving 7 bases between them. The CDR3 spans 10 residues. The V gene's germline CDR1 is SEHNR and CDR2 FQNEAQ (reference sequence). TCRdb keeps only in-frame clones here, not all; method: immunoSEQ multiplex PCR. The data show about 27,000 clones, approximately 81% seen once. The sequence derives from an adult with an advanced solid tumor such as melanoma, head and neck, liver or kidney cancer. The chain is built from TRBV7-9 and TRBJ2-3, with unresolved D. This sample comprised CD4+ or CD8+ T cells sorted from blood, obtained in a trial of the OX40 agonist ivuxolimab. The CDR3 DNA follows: TGTGCCATCATCGGAGATACGCAGTATTTT. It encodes CAIIGDTQYF.